This T cell receptor beta chain was obtained from a study of Graves' ophthalmopathy and Graves' hyperthyroidism (dated by TCRdb to 2016 to 2019). Study-wide context: Peripheral blood was collected at initial diagnosis, prior to any treatment. The study used TCR beta repertoire signatures to distinguish Graves' ophthalmopathy from Graves' hyperthyroidism and to predict progression to ophthalmopathy. In total, around 140 blood samples were TCR-sequenced: under 45 ophthalmopathy, some 72 hyperthyroidism and about 17 hyperthyroidism-to-ophthalmopathy patients. To explore V-J signatures that distinguish ophthalmopathy from hyperthyroidism, a discovery set of about 99 patients was enrolled, made up of some 41 with ophthalmopathy and some 58 with stable hyperthyroidism. The independent validation cohort included 18 to 20 hyperthyroidism patients plus 17 patients who later progressed from hyperthyroidism to ophthalmopathy. T-cell repertoires of thyroid tissue and blood were compared in six hyperthyroidism patients. Once sampling was done, hyperthyroidism patients were given methimazole at a starting dose of 30 mg daily, while ophthalmopathy patients were given high-dose intravenous methylprednisolone. The 100 discovery patients were divided at random into training and test sets in a 7:3 ratio. The paper's findings and limits, for the study overall: No statistical method was used to predetermine the sample size, and group allocation was not hidden from the investigators. The 13-signature model separated ophthalmopathy from stable hyperthyroidism with about 86% sensitivity and about 81% specificity in cross-validation, and 80%/75% in the test set. Most expanded thyroid clonotypes with a frequency above 0.001 also appeared in blood, which suggests that blood repertoires may reflect the immune response in the thyroid. In validation, the model predicted ophthalmopathy progression with roughly 68% sensitivity and about 77% specificity; about a dozen predicted patients were CT-confirmed with GO in a median of around 6 months.

Ophthalmopathy patients were characterized by moderately to severely active disease, a Clinical Activity Score of at least 3, a NOSPECS grade of at least 4, and a disease duration under 3 months. Patients were excluded if they had other autoimmune diseases, uncontrolled infections, pregnancy or lactation. Diagnosis relied on clinical symptoms, serum thyroxine, TRAb, thyroid ultrasound and orbital computed tomography. Ficoll-Paque density gradient centrifugation was used to isolate PBMCs from 8.5 to 10 ml of fresh peripheral blood. Total RNA was extracted using Trizol reagent, and RNA quality was checked on an Agilent 2100 Bioanalyzer. This clonotype was counted at least ten times. The target of this receptor is not known. Base qualities are not at hand, and no much larger clone is one base apart. For repertoire sequencing, the TCR beta CDR3 regions were amplified from RNA transcripts. The first round was an RT-PCR using HTBI primers with the Qiagen OneStep RT-PCR kit, and this first round was followed by a second-round multiplex PCR, then size selection and purification. Libraries were sequenced on an Illumina HiSeq2000 using paired-end 100 bp reads. In the paper's pipeline: Reads were processed with SOAPnuke, discarding reads with adapters, uncalled bases, mean Phred below 15, or no exact constant-primer or identifier match. COPE v1.2.5 was used to merge high-quality paired reads. Each unique nucleotide sequence was defined as a clonotype, and clonotypes were aligned to IMGT TRB V, D and J references with MiTCR v1.1. Analysis was restricted to V-J combinations with a frequency above 0.0001, which covered over 98% of repertoires. A TCR clonal expansion and chaos score per V-J combination was defined as the ratio of F50 clonal expansion to chaos observed in the TCRdist matrix. Welch's t-statistics and random forest were used to reduce the features to about 14 V-J combinations, which were then used as input to a naive Bayes classifier. The Morisita-Horn index was used to measure how similar the thyroid and blood repertoires were. TCRdb reprocessing: public reads trimmed at Q25 with fastp, clones called with MiXCR, in-frame beta chains kept. Rows with a matching CDR3 protein are joined into one entry that keeps the most common DNA and genes. None of the V and J calls come from the authors' own analysis; TCRdb made them. Recorded for this sample are hundreds of thousands of distinct CDR3 sequences; roughly 21% of them occurred a single time. The ten top clones hold roughly 44% of the sample.

Counted from cysteine to phenylalanine, this CDR3 has 15 amino acids. This entry keeps only the CDR3 DNA: 45 bases, framed from base 1. The junction carries 19 bases between V and J, which are trimmed by 7 bases and 3 bases respectively. From the germline V gene, CDR1 is MDHEN and CDR2 is SYDVKM. The receptor was isolated from a woman between 50 and 59 years old with Graves' ophthalmopathy. Donor details come from another sample of the same person, matched by shared clones. The sample taken for sequencing was peripheral blood. The rearranged chain carries TRBV28 and TRBJ2-7; no D gene is confidently identified. The CDR3 sequence is CASTQPRVGNYEQYF. The sequence in DNA is TGTGCCAGCACCCAACCCCGGGTGGGAAACTACGAGCAGTACTTC.